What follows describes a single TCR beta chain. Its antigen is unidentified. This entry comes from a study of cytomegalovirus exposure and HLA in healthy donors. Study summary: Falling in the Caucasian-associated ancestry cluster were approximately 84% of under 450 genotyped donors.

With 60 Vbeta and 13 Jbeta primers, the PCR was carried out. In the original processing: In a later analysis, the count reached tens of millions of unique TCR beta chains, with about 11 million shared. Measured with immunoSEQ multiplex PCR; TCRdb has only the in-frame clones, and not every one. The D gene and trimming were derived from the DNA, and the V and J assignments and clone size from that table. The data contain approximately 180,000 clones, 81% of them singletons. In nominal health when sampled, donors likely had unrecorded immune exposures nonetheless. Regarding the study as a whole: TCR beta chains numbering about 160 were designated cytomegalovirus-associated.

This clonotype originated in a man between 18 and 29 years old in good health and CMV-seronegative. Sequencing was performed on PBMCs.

This CDR3 is CASSEQTGGRETQYF. CDR3 nucleotides: TGTGCCAGCAGTGAACAGACAGGGGGCCGGGAGACCCAGTACTTC. This chain connects TRBV2 to TRBJ2-5, with TRBD1 matching over 10 bases. CDR3 size: 15 residues. The V gene end was trimmed by 2 bases and the J gene end by 5 bases; junction bases not matched to a gene: 5. Germline V gene data show CDR1 as SNHLY and CDR2 as FYNNEI.